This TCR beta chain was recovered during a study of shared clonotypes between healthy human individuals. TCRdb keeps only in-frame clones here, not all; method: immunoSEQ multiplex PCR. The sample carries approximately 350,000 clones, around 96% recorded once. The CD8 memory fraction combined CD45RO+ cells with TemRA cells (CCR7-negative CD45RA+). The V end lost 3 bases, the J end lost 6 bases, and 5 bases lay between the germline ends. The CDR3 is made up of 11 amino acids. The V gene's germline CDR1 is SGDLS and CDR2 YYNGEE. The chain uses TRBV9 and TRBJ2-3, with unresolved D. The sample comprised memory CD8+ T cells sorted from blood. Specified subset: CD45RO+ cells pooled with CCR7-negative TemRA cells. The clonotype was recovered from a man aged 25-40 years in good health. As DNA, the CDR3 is TGTGCCAGCAGCGAGTATGATACGCAGTATTTT. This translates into CASSEYDTQYF.